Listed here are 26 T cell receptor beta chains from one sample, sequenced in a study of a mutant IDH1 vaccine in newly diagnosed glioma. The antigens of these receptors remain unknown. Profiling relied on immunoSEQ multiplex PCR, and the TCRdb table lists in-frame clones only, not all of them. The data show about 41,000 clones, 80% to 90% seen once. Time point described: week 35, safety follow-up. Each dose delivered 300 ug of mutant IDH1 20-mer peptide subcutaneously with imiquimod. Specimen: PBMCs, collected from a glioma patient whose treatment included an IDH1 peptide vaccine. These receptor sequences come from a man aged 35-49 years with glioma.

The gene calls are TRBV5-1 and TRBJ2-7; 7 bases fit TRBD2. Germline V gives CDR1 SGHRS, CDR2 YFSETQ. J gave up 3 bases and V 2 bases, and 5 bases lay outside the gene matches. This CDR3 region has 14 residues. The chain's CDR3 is CASSFMGGNYEQYF. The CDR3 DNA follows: TGCGCCAGCAGCTTCATGGGGGGGAACTACGAGCAGTACTTC.

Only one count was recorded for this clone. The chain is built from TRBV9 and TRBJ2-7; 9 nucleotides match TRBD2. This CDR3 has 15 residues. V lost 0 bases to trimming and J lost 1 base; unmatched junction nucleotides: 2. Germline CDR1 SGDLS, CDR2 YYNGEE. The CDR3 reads CASSVGGRASYEQYF. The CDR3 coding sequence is TGTGCCAGCAGCGTAGGCGGGAGGGCGTCCTACGAGCAGTACTTC.

Written as DNA, the CDR3 is TGTGCCAGCAGCTTGGGCCAGCCCGCTAATGAAAAACTGTTTTTT. It is translated as CASSLGQPANEKLFF. The rearrangement uses TRBV5-4 and TRBJ1-4, with D uncertain. V was trimmed by 0 bases and J by 3 bases, leaving 9 bases between them. The CDR3 runs 15 residues. Germline CDR1 and CDR2: SGHNT and YYREEE (reference sequence).

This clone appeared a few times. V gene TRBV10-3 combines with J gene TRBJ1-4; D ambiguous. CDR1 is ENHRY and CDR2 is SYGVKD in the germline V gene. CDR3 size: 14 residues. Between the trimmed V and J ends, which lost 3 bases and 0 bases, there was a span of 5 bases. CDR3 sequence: CAISDTATNEKLFF. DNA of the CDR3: TGTGCCATCAGTGACACTGCAACTAATGAAAAACTGTTTTTT.

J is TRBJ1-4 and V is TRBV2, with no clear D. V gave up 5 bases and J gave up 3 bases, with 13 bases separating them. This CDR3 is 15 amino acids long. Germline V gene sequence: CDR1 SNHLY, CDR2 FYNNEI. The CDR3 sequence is CASSSSTGANEKLFF. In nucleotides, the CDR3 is TGTGCCAGCAGTTCCTCGACGGGAGCTAATGAAAAACTGTTTTTT.

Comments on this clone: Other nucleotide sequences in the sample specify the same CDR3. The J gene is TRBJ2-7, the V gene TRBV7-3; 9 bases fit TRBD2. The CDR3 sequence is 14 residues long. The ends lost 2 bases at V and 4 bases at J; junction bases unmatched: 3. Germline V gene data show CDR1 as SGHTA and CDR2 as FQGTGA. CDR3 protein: CASSLLAGPYEQYF. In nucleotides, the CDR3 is TGTGCCAGCAGCTTACTAGCGGGACCTTACGAGCAGTACTTC.

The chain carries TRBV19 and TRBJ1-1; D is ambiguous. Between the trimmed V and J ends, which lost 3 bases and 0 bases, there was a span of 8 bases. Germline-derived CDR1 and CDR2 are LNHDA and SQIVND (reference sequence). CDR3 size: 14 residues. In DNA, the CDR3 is TGTGCCAGTAGTATTGTGGTTATGAACACTGAAGCTTTCTTT. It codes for CASSIVVMNTEAFF.

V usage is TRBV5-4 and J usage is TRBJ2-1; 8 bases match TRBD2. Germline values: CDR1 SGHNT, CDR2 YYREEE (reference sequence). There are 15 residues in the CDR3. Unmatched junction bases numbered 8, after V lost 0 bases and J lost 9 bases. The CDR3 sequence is CASSLVSGSGGEQFF. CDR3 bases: TGTGCCAGCAGCTTGGTAAGCGGGAGTGGGGGTGAGCAGTTCTTC.

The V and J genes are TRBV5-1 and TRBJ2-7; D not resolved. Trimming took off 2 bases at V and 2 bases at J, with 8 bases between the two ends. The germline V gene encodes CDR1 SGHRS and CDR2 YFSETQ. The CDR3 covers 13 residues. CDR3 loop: CASSFDGTYEQYF. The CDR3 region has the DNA TGCGCCAGCAGCTTCGACGGAACCTACGAGCAGTACTTC.

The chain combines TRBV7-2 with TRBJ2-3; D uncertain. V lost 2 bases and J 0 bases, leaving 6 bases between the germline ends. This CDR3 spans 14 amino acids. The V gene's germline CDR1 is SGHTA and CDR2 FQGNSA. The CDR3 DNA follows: TGTGCCAGCAGCTTAAGGAGAAGCACAGATACGCAGTATTTT. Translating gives CASSLRRSTDTQYF.

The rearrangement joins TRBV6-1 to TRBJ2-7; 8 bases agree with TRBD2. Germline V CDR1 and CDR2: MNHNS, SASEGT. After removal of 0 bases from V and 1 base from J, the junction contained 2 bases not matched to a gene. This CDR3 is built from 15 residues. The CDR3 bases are TGTGCCAGCAGTGAAGCTACTAGCGGTTCCTACGAGCAGTACTTC. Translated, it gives CASSEATSGSYEQYF.

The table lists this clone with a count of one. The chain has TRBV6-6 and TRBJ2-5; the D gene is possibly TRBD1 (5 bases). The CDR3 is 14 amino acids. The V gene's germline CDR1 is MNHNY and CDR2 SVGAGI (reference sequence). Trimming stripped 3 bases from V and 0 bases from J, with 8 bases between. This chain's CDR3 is CASSYLGDQETQYF. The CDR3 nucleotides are TGTGCCAGCAGTTATTTAGGGGACCAAGAGACCCAGTACTTC.

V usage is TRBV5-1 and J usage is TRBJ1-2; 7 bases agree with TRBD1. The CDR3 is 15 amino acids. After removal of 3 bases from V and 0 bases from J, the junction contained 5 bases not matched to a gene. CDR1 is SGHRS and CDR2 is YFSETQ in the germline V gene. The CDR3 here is CASSSSGTANYGYTF. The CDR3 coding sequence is TGCGCCAGCAGCTCATCCGGGACAGCTAACTATGGCTACACCTTC.

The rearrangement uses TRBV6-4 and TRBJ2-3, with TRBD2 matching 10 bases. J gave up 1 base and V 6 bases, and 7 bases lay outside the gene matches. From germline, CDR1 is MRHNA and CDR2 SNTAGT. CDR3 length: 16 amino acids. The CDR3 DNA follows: TGTGCCAGCAGCCTTTTCGGGACTAGCGGCACAGATACGCAGTATTTT. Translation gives CASSLFGTSGTDTQYF.

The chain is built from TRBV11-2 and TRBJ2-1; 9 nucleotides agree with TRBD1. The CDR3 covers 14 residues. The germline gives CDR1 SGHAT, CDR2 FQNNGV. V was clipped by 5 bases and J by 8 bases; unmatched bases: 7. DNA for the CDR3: TGTGCCAGCAGCCTCACAGGGGGCAGGGATGAGCAGTTCTTC. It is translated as CASSLTGGRDEQFF.

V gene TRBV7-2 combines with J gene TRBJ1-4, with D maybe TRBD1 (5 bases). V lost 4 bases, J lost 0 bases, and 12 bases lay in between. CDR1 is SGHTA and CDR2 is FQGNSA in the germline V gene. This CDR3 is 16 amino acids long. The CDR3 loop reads CASSSSAGATNEKLFF. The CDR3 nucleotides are TGTGCCAGCAGCTCCTCGGCGGGGGCAACTAATGAAAAACTGTTTTTT.

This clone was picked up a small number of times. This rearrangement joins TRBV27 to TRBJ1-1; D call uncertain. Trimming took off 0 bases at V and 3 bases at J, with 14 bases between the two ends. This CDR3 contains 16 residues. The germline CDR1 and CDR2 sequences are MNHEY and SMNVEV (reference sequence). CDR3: CASSLSGSLEDTEAFF. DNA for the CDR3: TGTGCCAGCAGTTTATCGGGGTCATTAGAGGACACTGAAGCTTTCTTT.

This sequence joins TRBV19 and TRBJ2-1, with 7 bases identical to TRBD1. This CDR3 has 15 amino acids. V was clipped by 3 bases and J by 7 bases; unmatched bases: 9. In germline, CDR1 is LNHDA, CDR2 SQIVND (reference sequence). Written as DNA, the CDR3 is TGTGCCAGTAGTATCGTCTGGACAGGTCGTAATGAGCAGTTCTTC. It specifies CASSIVWTGRNEQFF.

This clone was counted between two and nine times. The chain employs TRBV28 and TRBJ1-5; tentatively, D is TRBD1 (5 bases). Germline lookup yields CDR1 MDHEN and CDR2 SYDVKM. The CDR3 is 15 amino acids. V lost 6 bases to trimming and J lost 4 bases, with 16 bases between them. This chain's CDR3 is CASSEVGGRNQPQHF. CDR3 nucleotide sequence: TGTGCCAGCAGCGAGGTTGGGGGACGGAATCAGCCCCAGCATTTT.

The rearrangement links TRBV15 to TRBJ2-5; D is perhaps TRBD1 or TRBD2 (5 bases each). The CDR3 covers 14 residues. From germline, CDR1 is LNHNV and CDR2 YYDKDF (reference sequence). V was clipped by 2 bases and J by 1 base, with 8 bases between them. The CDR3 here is CATSRRGRQETQYF. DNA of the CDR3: TGTGCCACCAGCAGACGGGGCCGCCAAGAGACCCAGTACTTC. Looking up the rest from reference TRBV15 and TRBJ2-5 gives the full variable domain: DAMVIQNPRYQVTQFGKPVTLSCSQTLNHNVMYWYQQKSSQAPKLLFHYYDKDFNNEADTPDNFQSRRPNTSFCFLDIRSPGLGDTAMYLCATSRRGRQETQYFGPGTRLLVL.

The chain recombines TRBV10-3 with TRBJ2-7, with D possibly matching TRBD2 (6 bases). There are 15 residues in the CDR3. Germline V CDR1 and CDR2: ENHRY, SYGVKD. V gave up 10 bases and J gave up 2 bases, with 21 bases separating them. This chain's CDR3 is CATRGGAGSTYEQYF. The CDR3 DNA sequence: TGTGCCACCCGGGGCGGGGCGGGGAGTACCTACGAGCAGTACTTC.

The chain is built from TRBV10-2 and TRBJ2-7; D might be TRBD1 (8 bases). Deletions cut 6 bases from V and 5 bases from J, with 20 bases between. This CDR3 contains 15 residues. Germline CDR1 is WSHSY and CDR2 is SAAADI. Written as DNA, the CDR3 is TGCGCCAGCAGCCAACAGGGGGGGCCCACCCACGAGCAGTACTTC. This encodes CASSQQGGPTHEQYF.

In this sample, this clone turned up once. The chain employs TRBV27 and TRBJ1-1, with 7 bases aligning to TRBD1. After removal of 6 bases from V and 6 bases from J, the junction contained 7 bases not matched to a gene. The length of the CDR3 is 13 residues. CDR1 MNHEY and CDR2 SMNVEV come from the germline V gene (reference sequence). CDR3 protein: CASRPTGIPEAFF. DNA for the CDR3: TGTGCCAGCAGGCCGACAGGGATCCCTGAAGCTTTCTTT.

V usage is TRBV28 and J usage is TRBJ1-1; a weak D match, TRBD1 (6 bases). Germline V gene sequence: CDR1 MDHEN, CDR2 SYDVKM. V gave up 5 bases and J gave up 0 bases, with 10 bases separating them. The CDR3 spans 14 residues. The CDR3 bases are TGTGCCAGCAGTGGACAGTCGCTGAACACTGAAGCTTTCTTT. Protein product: CASSGQSLNTEAFF.

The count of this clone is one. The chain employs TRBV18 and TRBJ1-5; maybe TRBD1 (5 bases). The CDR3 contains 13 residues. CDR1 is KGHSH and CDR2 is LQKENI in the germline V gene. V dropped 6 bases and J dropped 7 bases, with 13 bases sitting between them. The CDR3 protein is CASSPDSEQPQHF. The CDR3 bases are TGTGCCAGCTCCCCCGACAGTGAACAGCCCCAGCATTTT.

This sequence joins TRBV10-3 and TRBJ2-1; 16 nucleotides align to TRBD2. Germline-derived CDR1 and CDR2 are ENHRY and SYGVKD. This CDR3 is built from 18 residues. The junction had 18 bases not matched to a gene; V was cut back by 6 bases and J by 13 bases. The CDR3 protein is CAISEPGLAGGEGGPQFF. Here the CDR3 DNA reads TGTGCCATCAGCGAACCGGGACTAGCGGGAGGGGAGGGGGGCCCCCAGTTCTTC.